The entry below gives a single TCR beta chain sequence along with its context. These data belong to a study of blood T cell repertoires in COVID-19. As for the study in general: T cells, B-cell-depleted T cells, or PBMCs supplied cDNA or gDNA.

In the study's own analysis: From reference gene primer amplification, estimates of nucleated cell counts were derived. Some clones are missing from TCRdb's copy, which holds only in-frame ones; the method was immunoSEQ multiplex PCR. The DNA gave D and trimming, while V, J and clone size come from that table. The profile covers about 62,000 clones, with roughly 85% appearing a single time and 1.3% taken by the ten largest. CDR3 length: 14 amino acids. Germline CDR1 MNHNY, CDR2 SVGAGI (reference sequence). Germline trimming cut 9 bases from V and 7 bases from J; bases unmatched to any gene: 9. The sequence came from a woman older than 75 with acute or convalescent COVID-19. The sequenced sample consisted of peripheral blood. The chain joins TRBV6-6 to TRBJ1-6; 7 nucleotides line up with TRBD1. CDR3 region: CASQGEPRNSPLHF. The CDR3 bases are TGTGCCAGTCAGGGGGAACCTAGGAATTCACCCCTCCACTTT.